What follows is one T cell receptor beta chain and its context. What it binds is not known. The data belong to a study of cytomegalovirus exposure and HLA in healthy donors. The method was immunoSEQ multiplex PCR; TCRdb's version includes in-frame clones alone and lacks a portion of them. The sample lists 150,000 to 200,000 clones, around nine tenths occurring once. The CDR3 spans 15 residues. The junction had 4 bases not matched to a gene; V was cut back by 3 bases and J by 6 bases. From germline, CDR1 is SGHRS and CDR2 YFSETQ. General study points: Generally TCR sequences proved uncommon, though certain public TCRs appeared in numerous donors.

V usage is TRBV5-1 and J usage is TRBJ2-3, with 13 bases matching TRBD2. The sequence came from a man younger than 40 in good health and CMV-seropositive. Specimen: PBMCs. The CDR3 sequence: CASSSGTSGMDTQYF. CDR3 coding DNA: TGCGCCAGCAGCTCAGGGACTAGCGGGATGGATACGCAGTATTTT.